The 31 T cell receptor beta chains given below trace back to one sample, sequenced in a study of regulatory T cells in long-lasting Graves disease (dated by TCRdb to the early 2020s). Read against the paper, the sample's time point label means: newly diagnosed GD, antithyroid drugs for less than 3 months. RNA was extracted from PBMCs in TRIzol for both TCR sequencing and RNA sequencing. The receptor library was made with multiplex PCR. The listed sequencing device is Illumina HiSeq 4000. To build TCR beta libraries, CDR3 regions were amplified by Arm-PCR using iRepertoire HTBI primers. Starting from the raw public reads, TCRdb applied fastp trimming at Q25, assembled clones with MiXCR and retained in-frame beta chains. CDR3 protein sequences are deduplicated, and each keeps its most common genes and DNA. The sample table shows roughly 320,000 distinct CDR3 sequences, and roughly 17% are seen once. The top ten constitute less than 35% of the sample.

These data also featured in a second study, about T cells in Graves' hyperthyroidism and ophthalmopathy.

The source was peripheral blood mononuclear cells (PBMCs), collected at new diagnosis, from a patient treated with antithyroid drugs. These receptors were collected from a man aged 35 to 55 with Graves disease. Donor details come from another sample of the same person, matched by shared clones.

This clonotype was counted at least ten times. The chain couples TRBV27 to TRBJ2-7; 7 bases match TRBD1. The CDR3 is 15 residues long. The V gene end was trimmed by 5 bases and the J gene end by 3 bases; junction bases not matched to a gene: 10. CDR1 and CDR2 from the germline V gene are MNHEY and SMNVEV (reference sequence). The CDR3 DNA sequence: TGTGCCAGCAGTGAACAGGGGTTTTCGTACTACGAGCAGTACTTC. Translating gives CASSEQGFSYYEQYF.

This clonotype was counted ten times or more. The rearrangement joins TRBV28 to TRBJ2-2, with TRBD2 identical over 7 bases. Germline CDR1 is MDHEN and CDR2 is SYDVKM. This CDR3 contains 17 residues. V shed 2 bases, J shed 0 bases, and the junction held 6 bases outside the gene matches. CDR3 loop: CASSLAAGQANTGELFF. The CDR3 nucleotides read TGTGCCAGCAGTTTAGCAGCGGGGCAAGCGAACACCGGGGAGCTGTTTTTT.

This clonotype has at least ten counts. This rearrangement joins TRBV12-3 or TRBV12-4 to TRBJ1-5; TRBD1 agrees at 9 bases. The V gene end was trimmed by 7 bases and the J gene end by 2 bases; junction bases not matched to a gene: 6. CDR3 size: 15 residues. This CDR3 reads CASTWGQGGNQPQHF. The CDR3 nucleotides are TGTGCCAGCACCTGGGGACAGGGTGGCAATCAGCCCCAGCATTTT.

This clonotype has at least ten counts. The rearrangement joins TRBV20-1 to TRBJ2-5; D might be TRBD1 (5 bases). Per germline, CDR1 DFQATT and CDR2 SNEGSKA (reference sequence). Trimming took off 0 bases at V and 0 bases at J, with 14 bases between the two ends. The CDR3 extends over 16 amino acids. The CDR3 loop is CSARDGAALYQETQYF. In DNA, the CDR3 is TGCAGTGCTAGAGATGGGGCAGCCTTGTACCAAGAGACCCAGTACTTC.

This clonotype has at least ten counts. V and J are TRBV28 and TRBJ2-7; 8 bases are a match to TRBD1. V was clipped by 5 bases and J by 3 bases; unmatched bases: 9. CDR3 length: 15 amino acids. Germline CDR1 reads MDHEN; CDR2 reads SYDVKM. The CDR3 region is CASSGYGQGYYEQYF. As DNA, the CDR3 is TGTGCCAGCAGTGGGTACGGACAGGGCTACTACGAGCAGTACTTC.

The chain couples TRBV12-3 or TRBV12-4 to TRBJ1-5; no clear D. The ends were cut back, 3 bases at V and 5 bases at J, with 11 bases in the middle. The CDR3 totals 14 residues. The CDR3 is CASSFSGRDQPQHF. As DNA, the CDR3 is TGTGCCAGCAGTTTCTCGGGGAGGGATCAGCCCCAGCATTTT.

The chain combines TRBV29-1 with TRBJ1-2; TRBD1 matches at 7 bases. From germline, CDR1 is SQVTM and CDR2 ANQGSEA. J lost 7 bases, V lost 5 bases, and 4 bases had no gene match. This CDR3 comprises 11 residues. CDR3 nucleotide sequence: TGCAGCGTTAGGGACAGCTCTGGCTACACCTTC. Its protein is CSVRDSSGYTF.

Many counts were recorded for this clonotype. The J gene is TRBJ2-7, the V gene TRBV7-8; 8 positions agree with TRBD1. After removal of 0 bases from V and 4 bases from J, the junction contained 11 bases not matched to a gene. The germline V gene encodes CDR1 SGHVS and CDR2 FQNEAQ. This CDR3 comprises 17 residues. In DNA form, the CDR3 reads TGTGCCAGCAGCTTAGCGGGAGGTCGGACAGGGAGTTACGAGCAGTACTTC. It codes for CASSLAGGRTGSYEQYF.

This clonotype was seen repeatedly, ten times or more. The genes are TRBV5-5 and TRBJ2-7, with 8 bases lining up with TRBD1. The CDR3 extends over 18 amino acids. V gave up 4 bases and J gave up 2 bases; unmatched junction bases: 17. Germline V CDR1 and CDR2: SGHKS, YYEKEE (reference sequence). CDR3 DNA sequence: TGTGCCAGCAGCCTGAGGACAGGGCCAGATGGGGAAACCTACGAGCAGTACTTC. Protein: CASSLRTGPDGETYEQYF. The complete variable domain, with remaining parts taken from reference TRBV5-5 and TRBJ2-7, reads DAGVTQSPTHLIKTRGQQVTLRCSPISGHKSVSWYQQVLGQGPQFIFQYYEKEERGRGNFPDRFSARQFPNYSSELNVNALLLGDSALYLCASSLRTGPDGETYEQYFGPGTRLTVT.

This clonotype appeared many times. The chain combines TRBV11-3 with TRBJ2-5; D is undetermined. Germline CDR1 reads SGHNT; CDR2 reads YENEEA. The CDR3 spans 16 residues. With 7 bases removed from V and 3 bases from J, the gap between germline ends came to 21 bases. CDR3 region: CASNPEEFRTKETQYF. The DNA for the CDR3 is TGTGCCAGCAACCCCGAGGAGTTTAGGACCAAAGAGACCCAGTACTTC.

The table lists this clonotype with many counts. V usage is TRBV7-3 and J usage is TRBJ1-3; weak D call: TRBD1 (6 bases). Germline V gene data show CDR1 as SGHTA and CDR2 as FQGTGA. Trimming removed 5 bases from V and 5 bases from J, with 25 bases in between. CDR3 length equals 18 residues. In DNA form, the CDR3 reads TGTGCCAGCAGCGACCGACCCTTGACAGGTCGTAAAAGAAACACCATATATTTT. Translating it yields CASSDRPLTGRKRNTIYF.

On this clonotype itself: No conserved phenylalanine or tryptophan ends this CDR3, so it is likely a read error. The chain uses TRBV28 and TRBJ2-7, with 8 nucleotides matching TRBD1. V shed 7 bases and J 2 bases; nucleotides not matched to a gene: 4. This CDR3 has 13 amino acids. In germline, CDR1 is MDHEN, CDR2 SYDVKM. CDR3: CASIDRGTYEQYS. As DNA, the CDR3 is TGTGCCAGCATTGACAGGGGAACCTACGAGCAGTACTCC.

This clonotype came up a few times. The genes are TRBV12-5 and TRBJ2-3; no firm D call. V was clipped by 6 bases and J by 2 bases, with 6 bases between them. The V gene's germline CDR1 is LGHNT and CDR2 FRNRAP. The CDR3 sequence is 12 residues long. The CDR3 nucleotides read TGTGCTAGTGGCCATAACACAGATACGCAGTATTTT. This sequence encodes CASGHNTDTQYF. Variable domain in full (rest from reference TRBV12-5 and TRBJ2-3): DARVTQTPRHKVTEMGQEVTMRCQPILGHNTVFWYRQTMMQGLELLAYFRNRAPLDDSGMPKDRFSAEMPDATLATLKIQPSEPRDSAVYFCASGHNTDTQYFGPGTRLTVL.

The chain couples TRBV10-3 to TRBJ1-3, with D possibly matching TRBD1 (5 bases). V was pared by 6 bases and J by 0 bases, with 9 bases between. Per the germline V gene, CDR1 is ENHRY and CDR2 is SYGVKD. This CDR3 comprises 14 residues. The DNA of the CDR3 is TGTGCCATCAGCCAACAGGTCTCTGGAAACACCATATATTTT. Its translation: CAISQQVSGNTIYF.

This clonotype was counted at least ten times. The chain is built from TRBV27 and TRBJ1-5, with TRBD1 as a possible D gene (5 bases). The CDR3 is 16 residues long. The germline gives CDR1 MNHEY, CDR2 SMNVEV (reference sequence). V was shortened by 5 bases and J by 3 bases, with 17 bases between the two germline ends. CDR3: CASSPYKGTDNQPQHF. CDR3 sequence (DNA): TGTGCCAGCAGTCCTTACAAGGGGACGGACAATCAGCCCCAGCATTTT.

Only a few counts were recorded for this clonotype. In DNA, the CDR3 is TGTGCCAGCAGTCGGGTGGGACCAGGAAAACTGTTTTTT. Protein sequence: CASSRVGPGKLFF. The gene calls are TRBV6-1 and TRBJ1-4, with TRBD1 as a possible D gene (5 bases). CDR1 and CDR2 (germline): MNHNS, SASEGT. This CDR3 contains 13 residues. Trimming took off 5 bases at V and 10 bases at J, with 14 bases between the two ends.

This clonotype has ten or more counts. The genes are TRBV27 and TRBJ1-2; perhaps TRBD1 as D (5 bases). CDR1 and CDR2 (germline): MNHEY, SMNVEV (reference sequence). Trimming removed 4 bases at V and 7 bases at J, with 16 bases between. The CDR3 loop spans 14 amino acids. The CDR3 region is CASSSPGTLGGYTF. The CDR3 nucleotides read TGTGCCAGCAGTTCCCCCGGGACCCTTGGTGGCTACACCTTC.

This chain joins TRBV27 and TRBJ2-7; 9 bases match TRBD2. Trimming cost V 4 bases and J 7 bases; bases outside gene matches: 11. This CDR3 has 15 residues. Germline assignment: CDR1 MNHEY and CDR2 SMNVEV (reference sequence). In DNA form, the CDR3 reads TGTGCCAGCAGTTACAATCTAGCGGGGTACAATGAGCAGTACTTC. This translates into CASSYNLAGYNEQYF.

This clonotype occurred a few times. The chain joins TRBV9 to TRBJ1-1, with D maybe TRBD1 (5 bases). CDR3 length equals 16 residues. Trimming cost V 3 bases and J 3 bases, with 18 bases left between them. Germline V gives CDR1 SGDLS, CDR2 YYNGEE. The CDR3 bases are TGTGCCAGCAGCGCCCAGCGGACACTTGACTACACTGAAGCTTTCTTT. Its protein product is CASSAQRTLDYTEAFF.

The J gene is TRBJ2-2, the V gene TRBV7-3; D tentatively reads TRBD1 or TRBD2 (6 bases each). Deletions cut 1 base from V and 4 bases from J, with 10 bases between. Germline CDR1 reads SGHTA; CDR2 reads FQGTGA. CDR3 size: 15 residues. The DNA for the CDR3 is TGTGCCAGCAGCTTAAATAAGGGGGGCACCGGGGAGCTGTTTTTT. Its translation is CASSLNKGGTGELFF. Combining the CDR3 with reference TRBV7-3 and TRBJ2-2 gives the whole variable domain GAGVSQTPSNKVTEKGKYVELRCDPISGHTALYWYRQSLGQGPEFLIYFQGTGAADDSGLPNDRFFAVRPEGSVSTLKIQRTERGDSAVYLCASSLNKGGTGELFFGEGSRLTVL.

This clonotype was picked up many times. The chain links TRBV2 to TRBJ2-3; 14 nucleotides match TRBD2. V lost 4 bases and J lost 4; bases outside the gene matches: 4. The CDR3 totals 16 residues. Germline CDR1 reads SNHLY; CDR2 reads FYNNEI. The CDR3 sequence is CASSATSGGGSDTQYF. For the CDR3, the DNA is TGTGCCAGCAGTGCGACTAGCGGGGGGGGATCAGATACGCAGTATTTT.

This clonotype was seen a handful of times. The V and J genes are TRBV28 and TRBJ1-2; D not certain. Trimming shortened V by 5 bases and J by 5 bases, and 6 bases separated the two germline ends. The CDR3 contains 11 residues. Germline V gene sequence: CDR1 MDHEN, CDR2 SYDVKM. The CDR3 protein is CASSAVYGYTF. The CDR3 DNA is TGTGCCAGCAGTGCGGTTTATGGCTACACCTTC.

Points on this clonotype: A junction boundary mismatches the germline segment, possibly from a read error. V and J are TRBV11-1 and TRBJ2-2; the D is unclear. Looked up from germline, CDR1 is SGHAT and CDR2 is FQDESV (reference sequence). CDR3 length: 13 residues. The CDR3 here is CAGSPSRTGELFF. For the CDR3, the DNA is TGTGCCGGCAGTCCTAGTAGGACCGGGGAGCTGTTTTTT.

Comment on this clonotype: Compared with germline, one end of the junction differs, possibly owing to a read error. This chain joins TRBV7-8 and TRBJ2-5; the match to TRBD2 covers 8 bases. The CDR3 contains 13 residues. Germline assignment: CDR1 SGHVS and CDR2 FQNEAQ. CDR3 nucleotides: TGTGCCAGCAGCTTAAACGGGGGGGAGACCCGGTACTTC. It encodes CASSLNGGETRYF.

The rearrangement uses TRBV4-1 and TRBJ1-2, with D perhaps TRBD1 (6 bases). The CDR3 consists of 14 residues. Germline CDR1 and CDR2: MGHRA and YSYEKL. Trimming stripped 1 base from V and 5 bases from J, with 11 bases between. In DNA, the CDR3 is TGCGCCAGCAGCCAAGTCGGGACACCTTATGGCTACACCTTC. Its protein product is CASSQVGTPYGYTF.

The sample holds many counts of this clonotype. This rearrangement joins TRBV11-3 to TRBJ2-4; D is uncertain. Trimming took 0 bases from V and 11 from J, leaving 14 bases between them. The germline V gene encodes CDR1 SGHNT and CDR2 YENEEA. The CDR3 covers 14 residues. CDR3 nucleotides: TGTGCCAGCAGCTTAGATTCCAGTGCCGCCCTTCAGTACTTC. It is translated as CASSLDSSAALQYF.

This clonotype occurred many times. The chain carries TRBV2 and TRBJ2-7, with TRBD1 matching 7 bases. The trim removed 3 bases at V and 3 bases at J, leaving 8 bases unmatched. CDR1 SNHLY and CDR2 FYNNEI come from the germline V gene. This CDR3 contains 15 residues. The CDR3 DNA reads as TGTGCCAGCAGTGACGACAGGGTGGGCCGCTACGAGCAGTACTTC. Its protein is CASSDDRVGRYEQYF.

This clonotype was observed at least ten times. V usage is TRBV29-1 and J usage is TRBJ2-5; 7 bases fit TRBD1. This CDR3 is built from 16 residues. With V trimmed by 6 bases and J by 5 bases, 18 bases remained unmatched. The germline V gene encodes CDR1 SQVTM and CDR2 ANQGSEA. The CDR3 loop reads CSVSLGGRGIGETQYF. The CDR3 DNA reads as TGCAGCGTCTCCTTAGGGGGCAGGGGAATCGGGGAGACCCAGTACTTC.

The CDR3 coding sequence is TGTGCCAGCAGCCACGGTTATAGCAATCAGCCCCAGCATTTT. The encoded protein is CASSHGYSNQPQHF. V and J are TRBV3-1 and TRBJ1-5; D remains ambiguous. The CDR3 spans 14 residues. Germline V gene sequence: CDR1 LGHDT, CDR2 YNNKEL (reference sequence). V was clipped by 3 bases and J by 0 bases, with 6 bases between them.

This clonotype was observed many times. The chain joins TRBV20-1 to TRBJ1-2; the D gene is possibly TRBD1 (6 bases). Trimming removed 8 bases from V and 3 bases from J, with 13 bases in between. Per germline, CDR1 DFQATT and CDR2 SNEGSKA (reference sequence). The CDR3 is 12 amino acids. CDR3 sequence: CSSRAGDYGYTF. For the CDR3, the DNA is TGCAGTTCCAGGGCAGGGGACTATGGCTACACCTTC.

This clonotype was recorded at least ten times. The genes are TRBV28 and TRBJ2-7, with D maybe TRBD1 (6 bases). Germline lookup yields CDR1 MDHEN and CDR2 SYDVKM. V dropped 7 bases and J dropped 3 bases, with 22 bases sitting between them. This CDR3 has 16 amino acids. CDR3 region: CASIQSPGQGIYEQYF. The CDR3 DNA follows: TGTGCCAGCATTCAATCCCCCGGGCAGGGGATCTACGAGCAGTACTTC.